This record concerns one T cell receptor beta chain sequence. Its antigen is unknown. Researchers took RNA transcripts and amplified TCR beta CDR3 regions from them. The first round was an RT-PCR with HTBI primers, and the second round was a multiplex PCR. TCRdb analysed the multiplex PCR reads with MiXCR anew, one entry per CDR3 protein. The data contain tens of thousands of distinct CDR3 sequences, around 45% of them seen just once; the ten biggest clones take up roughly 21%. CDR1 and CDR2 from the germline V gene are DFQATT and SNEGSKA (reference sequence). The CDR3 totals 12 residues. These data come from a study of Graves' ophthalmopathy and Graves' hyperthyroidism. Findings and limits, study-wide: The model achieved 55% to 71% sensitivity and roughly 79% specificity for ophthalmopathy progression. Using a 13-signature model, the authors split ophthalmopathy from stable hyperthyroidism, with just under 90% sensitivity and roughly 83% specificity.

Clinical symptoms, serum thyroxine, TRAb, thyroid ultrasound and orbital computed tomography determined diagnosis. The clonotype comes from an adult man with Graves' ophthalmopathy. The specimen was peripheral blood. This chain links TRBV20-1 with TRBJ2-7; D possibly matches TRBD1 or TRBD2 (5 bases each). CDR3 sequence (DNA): TGCAGCACCTCGGGGCCCGCCTACGAGCAGTACTTC. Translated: CSTSGPAYEQYF.